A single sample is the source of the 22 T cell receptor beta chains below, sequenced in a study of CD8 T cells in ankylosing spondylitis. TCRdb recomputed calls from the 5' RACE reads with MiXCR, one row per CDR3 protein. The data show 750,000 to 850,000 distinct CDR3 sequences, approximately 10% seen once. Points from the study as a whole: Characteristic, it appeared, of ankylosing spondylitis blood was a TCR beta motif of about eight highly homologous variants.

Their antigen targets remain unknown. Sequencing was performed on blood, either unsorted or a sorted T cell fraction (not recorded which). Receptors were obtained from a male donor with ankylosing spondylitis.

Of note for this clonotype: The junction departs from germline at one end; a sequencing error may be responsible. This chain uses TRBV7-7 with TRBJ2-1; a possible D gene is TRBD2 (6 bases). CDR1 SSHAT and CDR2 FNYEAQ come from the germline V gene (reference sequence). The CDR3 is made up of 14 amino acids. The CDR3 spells CASSPVTRGDEQFF. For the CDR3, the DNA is TGTGCTAGCAGCCCAGTGACTAGGGGCGATGAGCAGTTCTTC.

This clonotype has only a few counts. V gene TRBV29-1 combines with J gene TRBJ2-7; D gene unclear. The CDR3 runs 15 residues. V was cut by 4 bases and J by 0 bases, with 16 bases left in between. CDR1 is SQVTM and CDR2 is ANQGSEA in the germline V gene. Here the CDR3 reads CSVGQKYSYSYEQYF. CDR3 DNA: TGCAGCGTTGGGCAAAAGTACAGCTACTCCTACGAGCAGTACTTC.

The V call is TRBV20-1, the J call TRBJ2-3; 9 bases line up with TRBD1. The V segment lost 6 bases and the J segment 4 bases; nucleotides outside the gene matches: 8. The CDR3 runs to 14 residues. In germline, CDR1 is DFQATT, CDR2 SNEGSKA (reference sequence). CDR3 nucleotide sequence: TGCAGTGCCCAGGACAGGGGTTCTTCAGATACGCAGTATTTT. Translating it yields CSAQDRGSSDTQYF.

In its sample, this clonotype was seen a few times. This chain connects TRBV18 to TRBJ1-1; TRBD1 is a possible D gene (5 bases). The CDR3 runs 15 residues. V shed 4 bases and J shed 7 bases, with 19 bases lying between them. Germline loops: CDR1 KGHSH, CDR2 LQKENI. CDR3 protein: CASSQSSWGALEAFF. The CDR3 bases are TGTGCCAGCTCACAAAGCAGTTGGGGCGCTCTTGAAGCTTTCTTT. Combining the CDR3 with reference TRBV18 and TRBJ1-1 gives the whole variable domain NAGVMQNPRHLVRRRGQEARLRCSPMKGHSHVYWYRQLPEEGLKFMVYLQKENIIDESGMPKERFSAEFPKEGPSILRIQQVVRGDSAAYFCASSQSSWGALEAFFGQGTRLTVV.

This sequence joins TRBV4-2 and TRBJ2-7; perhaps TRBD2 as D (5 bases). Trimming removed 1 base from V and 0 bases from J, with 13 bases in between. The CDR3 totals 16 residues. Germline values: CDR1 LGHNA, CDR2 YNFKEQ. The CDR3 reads CASSQGQPGSSYEQYF. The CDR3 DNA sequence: TGTGCCAGCAGCCAAGGCCAGCCGGGAAGCTCCTACGAGCAGTACTTC.

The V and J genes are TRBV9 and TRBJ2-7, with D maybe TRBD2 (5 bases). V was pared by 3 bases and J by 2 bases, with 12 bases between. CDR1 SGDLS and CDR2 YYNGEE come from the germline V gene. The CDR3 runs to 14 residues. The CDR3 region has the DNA TGTGCCAGCAGCGCCGGGGTAGGGCCCTACGAGCAGTACTTC. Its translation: CASSAGVGPYEQYF.

As DNA, the CDR3 is TGTGCCAGCAGTGGCCCTAGCGGGGGGGCTCGAGAGACCCAGTACTTC. Residues: CASSGPSGGARETQYF. The chain recombines TRBV12-3 or TRBV12-4 with TRBJ2-5; 12 bases map to TRBD2. The CDR3 runs 16 residues. V shed 5 bases and J 4 bases; nucleotides not matched to a gene: 8.

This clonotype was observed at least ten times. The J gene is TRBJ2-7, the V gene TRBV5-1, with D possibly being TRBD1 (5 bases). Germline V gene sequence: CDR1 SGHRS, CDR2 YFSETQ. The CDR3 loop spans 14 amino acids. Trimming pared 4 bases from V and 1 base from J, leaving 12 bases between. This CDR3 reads CASSPMTDSYEQYF. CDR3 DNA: TGCGCCAGCAGCCCTATGACAGATTCCTACGAGCAGTACTTC.

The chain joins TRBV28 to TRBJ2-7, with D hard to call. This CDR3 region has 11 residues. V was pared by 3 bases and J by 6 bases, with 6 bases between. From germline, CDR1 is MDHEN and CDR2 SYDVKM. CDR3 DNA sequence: TGTGCCAGCAGTTTCAGGTGCGAGCAGTACTTC. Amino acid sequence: CASSFRCEQYF.

The CDR3: CAISLTGSAGDTQYF. The CDR3 DNA reads TGTGCCATCAGCTTGACAGGGAGCGCGGGGGATACGCAGTATTTT. The chain couples TRBV10-3 to TRBJ2-3; the D gene is possibly TRBD1 (7 bases). Germline values: CDR1 ENHRY, CDR2 SYGVKD. The CDR3 length is 15 residues. Trimming cost V 6 bases and J 6 bases, with 19 bases left between them.

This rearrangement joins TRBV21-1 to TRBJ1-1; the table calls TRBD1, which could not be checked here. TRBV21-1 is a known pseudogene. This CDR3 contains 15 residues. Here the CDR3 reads CASSRVTVVGSEAFF. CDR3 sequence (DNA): TGTGCCAGCAGCAGGGTGACAGTGGTCGGCTCTGAAGCTTTCTTT.

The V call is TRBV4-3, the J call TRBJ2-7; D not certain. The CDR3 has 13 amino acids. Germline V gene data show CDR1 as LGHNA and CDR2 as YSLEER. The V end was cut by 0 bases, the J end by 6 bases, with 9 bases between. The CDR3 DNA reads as TGCGCCAGCAGCCAAGATCGGGCAACCGAGCAGTACTTC. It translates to CASSQDRATEQYF.

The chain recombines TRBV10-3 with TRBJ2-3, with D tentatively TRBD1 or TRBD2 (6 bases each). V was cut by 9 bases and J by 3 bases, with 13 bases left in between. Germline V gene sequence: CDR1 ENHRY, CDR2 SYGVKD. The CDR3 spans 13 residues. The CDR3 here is CAIGGGRTDTQYF. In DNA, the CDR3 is TGTGCCATAGGGGGAGGACGGACAGATACGCAGTATTTT.

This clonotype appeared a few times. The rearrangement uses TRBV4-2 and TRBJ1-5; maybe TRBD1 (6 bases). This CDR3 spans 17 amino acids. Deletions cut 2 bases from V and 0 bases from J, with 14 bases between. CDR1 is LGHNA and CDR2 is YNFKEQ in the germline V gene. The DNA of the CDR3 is TGTGCCAGCAGCCAAACCGCCGGGACATCTAGCAATCAGCCCCAGCATTTT. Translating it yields CASSQTAGTSSNQPQHF.

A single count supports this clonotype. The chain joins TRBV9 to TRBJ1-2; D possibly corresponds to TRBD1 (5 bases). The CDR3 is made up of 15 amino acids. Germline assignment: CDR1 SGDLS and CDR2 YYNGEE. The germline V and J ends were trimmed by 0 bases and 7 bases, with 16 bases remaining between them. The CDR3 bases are TGTGCCAGCAGCGTAGAAGCGAGGGGCTCGGCTGGCTACACCTTC. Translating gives CASSVEARGSAGYTF.

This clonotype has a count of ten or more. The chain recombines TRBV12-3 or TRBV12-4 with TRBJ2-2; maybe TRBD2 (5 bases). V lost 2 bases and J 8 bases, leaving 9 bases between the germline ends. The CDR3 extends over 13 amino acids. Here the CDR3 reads CASSLRDSGELFF. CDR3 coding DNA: TGTGCCAGCAGTTTACGGGATTCAGGGGAGCTGTTTTTT.

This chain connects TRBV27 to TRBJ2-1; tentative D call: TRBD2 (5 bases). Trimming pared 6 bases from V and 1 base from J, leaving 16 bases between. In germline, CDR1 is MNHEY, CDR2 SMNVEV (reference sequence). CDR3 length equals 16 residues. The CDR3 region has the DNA TGTGCCAGCAGCCCGGCGGGTGCAGAATCCTACAATGAGCAGTTCTTC. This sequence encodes CASSPAGAESYNEQFF.

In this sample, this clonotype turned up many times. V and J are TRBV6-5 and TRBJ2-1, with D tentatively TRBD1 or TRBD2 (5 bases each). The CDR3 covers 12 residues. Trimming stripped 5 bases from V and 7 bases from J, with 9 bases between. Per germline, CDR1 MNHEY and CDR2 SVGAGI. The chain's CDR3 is CASSERGNEQFF. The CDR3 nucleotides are TGTGCCAGCAGTGAGAGGGGAAATGAGCAGTTCTTC.

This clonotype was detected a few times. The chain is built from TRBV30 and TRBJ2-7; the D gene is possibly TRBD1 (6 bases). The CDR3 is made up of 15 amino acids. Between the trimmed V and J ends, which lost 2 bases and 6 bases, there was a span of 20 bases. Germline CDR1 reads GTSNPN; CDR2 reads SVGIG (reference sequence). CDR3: CAWSLRGNLGSEQYF. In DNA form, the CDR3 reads TGTGCCTGGAGTCTCAGGGGAAACCTTGGATCCGAGCAGTACTTC. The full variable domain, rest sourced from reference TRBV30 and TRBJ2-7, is SQTIHQWPATLVQPVGSPLSLECTVEGTSNPNLYWYRQAAGRGLQLLFYSVGIGQISSEVPQNLSASRPQDRQFILSSKKLLLSDSGFYLCAWSLRGNLGSEQYFGPGTRLTVT.

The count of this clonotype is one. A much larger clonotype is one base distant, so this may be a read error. DNA of the CDR3: TGTGCCAGCAGCATCAACGGGTTAAACACCGGGGAGCTGTTTTTT. It translates to CASSINGLNTGELFF. This chain joins TRBV6-1 and TRBJ2-2, with D hard to call. Germline CDR1 is MNHNS and CDR2 is SASEGT. This CDR3 contains 15 residues. V lost 6 bases and J lost 2, with 13 bases in between.

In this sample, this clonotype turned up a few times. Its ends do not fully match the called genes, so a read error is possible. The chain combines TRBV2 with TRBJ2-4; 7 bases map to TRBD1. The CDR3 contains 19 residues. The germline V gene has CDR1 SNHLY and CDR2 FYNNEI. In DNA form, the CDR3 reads TGTGCCATCAGTTTGGGCAGGGGGTCCGAGGTCGCCGCCAAAAACATTCAGTACTTC. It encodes CAISLGRGSEVAAKNIQYF.

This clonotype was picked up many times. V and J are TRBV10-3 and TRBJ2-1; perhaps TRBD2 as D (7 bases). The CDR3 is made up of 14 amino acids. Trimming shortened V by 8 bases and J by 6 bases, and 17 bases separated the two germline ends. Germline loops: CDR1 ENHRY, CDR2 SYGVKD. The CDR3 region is CAIRGLAVGNEQFF. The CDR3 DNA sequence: TGTGCCATCCGGGGGCTAGCGGTGGGCAATGAGCAGTTCTTC.